Listed here are 13 T cell receptor beta chains from one sample, sequenced in a study of chemoradiotherapy in HPV16-positive cancers. Assay used: immunoSEQ multiplex PCR; TCRdb lists only in-frame clones, some missing. The data show some 14,000 clones, about 92% seen once. Source: tumor tissue, taken from a patient who underwent chemoradiotherapy. These receptor sequences come from a human donor with HPV-associated anogenital cancer.

The chain recombines TRBV5-1 with TRBJ2-7; perhaps TRBD1 as D (6 bases). The germline gives CDR1 SGHRS, CDR2 YFSETQ. The CDR3 consists of 15 residues. V was cut by 4 bases and J by 0 bases, with 14 bases left in between. The CDR3, as DNA: TGCGCCAGCAGCAACCGGGACATAGACTCCTACGAGCAGTACTTC. This gives the protein CASSNRDIDSYEQYF.

This clone was picked up a small number of times. The chain employs TRBV9 and TRBJ2-1; D gene uncertain. Germline V gene sequence: CDR1 SGDLS, CDR2 YYNGEE. CDR3 length equals 12 residues. The germline V and J ends were trimmed by 0 bases and 8 bases, with 6 bases remaining between them. The CDR3 DNA is TGTGCCAGCAGCGTAGCCGACCATGAGCAGTTCTTC. Protein: CASSVADHEQFF.

The rearrangement links TRBV5-1 to TRBJ1-1; D is perhaps TRBD1 (5 bases). The V end was cut by 4 bases, the J end by 1 base, with 17 bases between. Germline V gene lookup returns CDR1 SGHRS and CDR2 YFSETQ. The CDR3 sequence is 16 residues long. CDR3 DNA sequence: TGCGCCAGCAGCGTCTCCGGGAGGACACAGAACACTGAAGCTTTCTTT. Its translation is CASSVSGRTQNTEAFF.

This clone has just a few counts. The chain joins TRBV7-9 to TRBJ2-5; weak D call: TRBD2 (6 bases). Germline-derived CDR1 and CDR2 are SEHNR and FQNEAQ (reference sequence). The CDR3 runs 17 residues. V was trimmed by 3 bases and J by 1 base, leaving 18 bases between them. The CDR3 bases are TGTGCCAGCAGCTTCGGACTATTTTTCAATGGCCAAGAGACCCAGTACTTC. The encoded protein is CASSFGLFFNGQETQYF.

The chain employs TRBV7-9 and TRBJ2-5; 10 positions match TRBD2. Losses at the gene ends were 7 bases for V and 5 bases for J; bases not matched to a gene: 19. This CDR3 is 18 amino acids long. Per the germline V gene, CDR1 is SEHNR and CDR2 is FQNEAQ (reference sequence). The CDR3 DNA sequence: TGTGCCAGCAACGACCCTGGGCTAGCGGGAGCCCAGTGGGAGACCCAGTACTTC. It translates to CASNDPGLAGAQWETQYF.

By sample fraction, this clone is medium-sized (0.01 to 0.1%). The CDR3 sequence is CASSSEPWDEQYF. The CDR3 region has the DNA TGTGCCAGCAGCTCCGAACCCTGGGACGAGCAGTACTTC. The V and J genes are TRBV9 and TRBJ2-7, with unresolved D. The CDR3 sequence is 13 residues long. Germline CDR1 is SGDLS and CDR2 is YYNGEE. Deletions cut 4 bases from V and 5 bases from J, with 13 bases between.

The CDR3, as DNA: TGTGCCAGCAGTCCCCTTTCCCCGGGCACTGAAGCTTTCTTT. This translates into CASSPLSPGTEAFF. This chain uses TRBV6-5 with TRBJ1-1, with unresolved D. The CDR3 has 14 residues. Germline loops: CDR1 MNHEY, CDR2 SVGAGI. V lost 5 bases, J lost 4 bases, and 14 bases lay in between.

This clone was detected once. This sequence joins TRBV27 and TRBJ1-1, with D tentatively TRBD1 (5 bases). The germline CDR1 and CDR2 sequences are MNHEY and SMNVEV (reference sequence). This CDR3 region has 14 residues. V was pared by 4 bases and J by 4 bases, with 13 bases between. The CDR3 is CASSSSGTVTEAFF. The CDR3, as DNA: TGTGCCAGCAGTTCCTCGGGGACGGTCACTGAAGCTTTCTTT.

This rearrangement joins TRBV5-1 to TRBJ2-5; D unclear. This CDR3 region has 11 residues. The germline V gene has CDR1 SGHRS and CDR2 YFSETQ. V lost 2 bases to trimming and J lost 2 bases, with 1 base between them. CDR3 region: CASSLQETQYF. Written as DNA, the CDR3 is TGCGCCAGCAGCTTACAAGAGACCCAGTACTTC. Full variable domain (rest looked up from reference TRBV5-1 and TRBJ2-5): KAGVTQTPRYLIKTRGQQVTLSCSPISGHRSVSWYQQTPGQGLQFLFEYFSETQRNKGNFPGRFSGRQFSNSRSEMNVSTLELGDSALYLCASSLQETQYFGPGTRLLVL.

The gene calls are TRBV7-2 and TRBJ1-2; no reliable D call. The CDR3 has 13 amino acids. Trimming removed 2 bases from V and 1 base from J, with 5 bases in between. Per the germline V gene, CDR1 is SGHTA and CDR2 is FQGNSA. The chain's CDR3 is CASSLYVNYGYTF. The CDR3 nucleotides are TGTGCCAGCAGCTTATATGTTAACTATGGCTACACCTTC.

The rearrangement links TRBV7-9 to TRBJ2-1; D remains unclear. The CDR3 sequence is 12 residues long. Germline lookup yields CDR1 SEHNR and CDR2 FQNEAQ (reference sequence). V was clipped by 1 base and J by 7 bases, with 5 bases between them. The CDR3 is CASSLEGNEQFF. DNA of the CDR3: TGTGCCAGCAGCTTAGAGGGTAATGAGCAGTTCTTC. Supplemented by reference TRBV7-9 and TRBJ2-1, the full variable domain reads DTGVSQNPRHKITKRGQNVTFRCDPISEHNRLYWYRQTLGQGPEFLTYFQNEAQLEKSRLLSDRFSAERPKGSFSTLEIQRTEQGDSAMYLCASSLEGNEQFFGPGTRLTVL.

The CDR3 DNA sequence: TGTGCCAGCAGCGGGTGGGAGGGGGAGGCCACTGAAGCTTTCTTT. Amino acids: CASSGWEGEATEAFF. The J gene is TRBJ1-1, the V gene TRBV2, with D perhaps matching TRBD1 (6 bases). Germline CDR1 reads SNHLY; CDR2 reads FYNNEI. Trimming removed 6 bases at V and 4 bases at J, with 18 bases between. CDR3 length: 15 amino acids.

This rearrangement joins TRBV2 to TRBJ1-4; TRBD1 matches 7 bases. Trimming at V came to 6 bases and at J to 8 bases, leaving 9 bases not matched to a gene. Germline V gene data show CDR1 as SNHLY and CDR2 as FYNNEI. The CDR3 loop spans 14 amino acids. The CDR3 region has the DNA TGTGCCAGCAGCGGACAGGATTCCCCCGAAAAACTGTTTTTT. It is translated as CASSGQDSPEKLFF. Full variable domain (rest looked up from reference TRBV2 and TRBJ1-4): EPEVTQTPSHQVTQMGQEVILRCVPISNHLYFYWYRQILGQKVEFLVSFYNNEISEKSEIFDDQFSVERPDGSNFTLKIRSTKLEDSAMYFCASSGQDSPEKLFFGSGTQLSVL.